The 26 T cell receptor beta chains in this list originate from one sample, sequenced in a study of shared clonotypes between healthy human individuals (dated by TCRdb to about 2020). Receptor amplification or capture employed the immunoSEQ multiplex PCR assay. The table comes from immuneACCESS by way of TCRdb, which keeps in-frame sequences with V and J called. Part of the clones is missing from these tables; in studies checked, under half for an unresolved V gene and the rest for unknown reasons. This sample comprises 650,000 to 800,000 clones, approximately 90% of them detected only once. The ten biggest clones cover 24% of the sample. For the CD8 naive samples, CD45RO-negative cells were positively selected for CCR7, yielding a CD45RA+CCR7+ population from which TemRA cells were excluded. The source material was naive CD8+ T cells sorted from blood. The cell subset or site label on this specimen signifies: CD45RA+CCR7+. The receptors stem from a man aged 25 to 45 in good health.

Many counts were recorded for this clone. CDR3 region: CASSYSRGSSYNEQFF. In DNA, the CDR3 is TGTGCCAGCAGTTACTCGAGAGGGAGCTCCTACAATGAGCAGTTCTTC. The chain uses TRBV6-6 and TRBJ2-1; D is possibly TRBD2 (5 bases). Trimming cost V 0 bases and J 0 bases, with 9 bases left between them. CDR1 and CDR2 (germline): MNHNY, SVGAGI (reference sequence). The CDR3 is 16 residues long.

This chain joins TRBV28 and TRBJ2-7, with 13 nucleotides matching TRBD2. Germline V gives CDR1 MDHEN, CDR2 SYDVKM. V lost 7 bases and J lost 5; bases outside the gene matches: 5. There are 14 residues in the CDR3. The CDR3 spells CASTGTSGIDEQYF. Here the CDR3 DNA reads TGTGCCAGCACCGGGACTAGCGGGATTGACGAGCAGTACTTC.

This clone was picked up one time. V is TRBV9 and J is TRBJ2-2; D remains unclear. With 6 bases removed from V and 0 bases from J, the gap between germline ends came to 9 bases. The length of the CDR3 is 14 residues. Germline CDR1 and CDR2: SGDLS and YYNGEE. CDR3 nucleotide sequence: TGTGCCAGCAACCCGCGGCCGAACACCGGGGAGCTGTTTTTT. Residues: CASNPRPNTGELFF.

The chain combines TRBV7-9 with TRBJ1-4; no clear D gene. Trimming cost V 7 bases and J 0 bases, with 3 bases left between them. Germline V gene sequence: CDR1 SEHNR, CDR2 FQNEAQ (reference sequence). The CDR3 loop spans 12 amino acids. The CDR3 is CASTATNEKLFF. The CDR3, as DNA: TGTGCCAGCACAGCAACTAATGAAAAACTGTTTTTT.

This chain uses TRBV11-3 with TRBJ2-7; D is undetermined. Per the germline V gene, CDR1 is SGHNT and CDR2 is YENEEA. Trimming took 5 bases from V and 6 from J, leaving 8 bases between them. CDR3 length: 11 amino acids. The DNA of the CDR3 is TGTGCCAGCAGCCACGGCGTCGAGCAGTACTTC. Its protein is CASSHGVEQYF.

The chain uses TRBV27 and TRBJ1-2; D is undetermined. V gave up 3 bases and J gave up 0 bases, with 11 bases separating them. CDR1 and CDR2 from the germline V gene are MNHEY and SMNVEV (reference sequence). This CDR3 has 15 amino acids. The CDR3 DNA is TGTGCCAGCAGTTTGGAAGGCGGCCCTAACTATGGCTACACCTTC. Translating it yields CASSLEGGPNYGYTF.

The V and J genes are TRBV7-9 and TRBJ2-1; TRBD1 or TRBD2 may be the D gene (5 bases each). This CDR3 is built from 11 residues. Germline values: CDR1 SEHNR, CDR2 FQNEAQ (reference sequence). Trimming cost V 10 bases and J 6 bases, with 10 bases left between them. The CDR3 DNA sequence: TGTGCCACCAGTGGGGGCAATGAGCAGTTCTTC. Translation gives CATSGGNEQFF.

The chain carries TRBV11-2 and TRBJ2-7; D possibly corresponds to TRBD1 (6 bases). V was clipped by 4 bases and J by 6 bases, with 10 bases between them. Germline CDR1 reads SGHAT; CDR2 reads FQNNGV. The CDR3 contains 12 residues. The CDR3 here is CASSYGTFEQYF. CDR3 in DNA: TGTGCCAGCAGCTACGGGACATTCGAGCAGTACTTC.

J is TRBJ2-5 and V is TRBV9, with D unclear. Per the germline V gene, CDR1 is SGDLS and CDR2 is YYNGEE. There are 13 residues in the CDR3. The germline V and J ends were trimmed by 4 bases and 5 bases, with 12 bases remaining between them. The chain's CDR3 is CASSSWDFETQYF. CDR3 nucleotide sequence: TGTGCCAGCAGCTCATGGGATTTTGAGACCCAGTACTTC.

The V gene is TRBV6-1, the J gene TRBJ1-5; D is unresolved. V was clipped by 2 bases and J by 2 bases, with 13 bases between them. The CDR3 runs 16 residues. CDR1 and CDR2 from the germline V gene are MNHNS and SASEGT. The DNA for the CDR3 is TGTGCCAGCAGTGAAACGGTAACCTGGCGCAATCAGCCCCAGCATTTT. It translates to CASSETVTWRNQPQHF.

This chain links TRBV27 with TRBJ2-1, with a weak D call TRBD1 (6 bases). Germline CDR1 is MNHEY and CDR2 is SMNVEV (reference sequence). The CDR3 is 13 amino acids. The V end lost 4 bases, the J end lost 9 bases, and 13 bases lay between the germline ends. In nucleotides, the CDR3 is TGTGCCAGCAGTTACCCCGGACAGTTTGAGCAGTTCTTC. It translates to CASSYPGQFEQFF.

The chain has TRBV7-6 and TRBJ2-3; D gene unclear. Germline V gives CDR1 SGHVS, CDR2 FNYEAQ. The CDR3 spans 12 residues. Trimming took 5 bases from V and 6 from J, leaving 9 bases between them. The CDR3 spells CASSLRTDTQYF. CDR3 nucleotide sequence: TGTGCCAGCAGCCTACGGACGGATACGCAGTATTTT.

This chain joins TRBV2 and TRBJ1-1; TRBD1 matches at 9 bases. This CDR3 contains 16 residues. The trim removed 3 bases at V and 0 bases at J, leaving 5 bases unmatched. Germline V CDR1 and CDR2: SNHLY, FYNNEI. Written as DNA, the CDR3 is TGTGCCAGCAGTGAGGATGGACAGGGGTTGAACACTGAAGCTTTCTTT. It is translated as CASSEDGQGLNTEAFF.

This chain joins TRBV10-3 and TRBJ2-3; D gene uncertain. The CDR3 runs 12 residues. V lost 10 bases to trimming and J lost 3 bases, with 11 bases between them. From germline, CDR1 is ENHRY and CDR2 SYGVKD. CDR3 residues: CATRAGTDTQYF. CDR3 DNA sequence: TGTGCCACTCGGGCCGGGACAGATACGCAGTATTTT.

The V call is TRBV5-4, the J call TRBJ2-1, with TRBD2 matching 10 bases. The germline CDR1 and CDR2 sequences are SGHNT and YYREEE (reference sequence). The length of the CDR3 is 17 residues. Trimming at V came to 5 bases and at J to 5 bases, leaving 13 bases not matched to a gene. CDR3 sequence (DNA): TGTGCCAGCAGTTTTCATGACTGGCTAGCGGGGGACAATGAGCAGTTCTTC. Translated, it gives CASSFHDWLAGDNEQFF.

Only one count was recorded for this clone. The chain links TRBV4-1 to TRBJ2-7, with 8 bases that match TRBD2. V gave up 4 bases and J gave up 12 bases; unmatched junction bases: 11. There are 13 residues in the CDR3. CDR1 and CDR2 (germline): MGHRA, YSYEKL. CDR3 DNA sequence: TGCGCCAGCAGCCCACGGACTAGCCTAAGCCCGTACTTC. This gives the protein CASSPRTSLSPYF.

For the CDR3, the DNA is TGTGCCAGCAGTTTACTGGGTGACGGGCAGTACTTC. Amino acid sequence: CASSLLGDGQYF. The chain employs TRBV27 and TRBJ2-7, with no clear D. There are 12 residues in the CDR3. The germline V gene has CDR1 MNHEY and CDR2 SMNVEV (reference sequence). The germline V and J ends were trimmed by 2 bases and 9 bases, with 11 bases remaining between them.

The rearrangement joins TRBV6-1 to TRBJ1-2, with unresolved D. This CDR3 region has 11 residues. CDR1 and CDR2 from the germline V gene are MNHNS and SASEGT. Trimming removed 8 bases at V and 6 bases at J, with 10 bases between. This CDR3 is CASFSGDGYTF. The DNA of the CDR3 is TGTGCCAGCTTTTCAGGTGATGGCTACACCTTC.

This chain uses TRBV5-1 with TRBJ2-1, with 11 positions matching TRBD2. This CDR3 region has 15 residues. Germline-derived CDR1 and CDR2 are SGHRS and YFSETQ. The trim removed 0 bases at V and 6 bases at J, leaving 2 bases unmatched. This chain's CDR3 is CASSLEGLAGNEQFF. CDR3 in DNA: TGCGCCAGCAGCTTGGAAGGACTAGCGGGCAATGAGCAGTTCTTC.

This rearrangement joins TRBV5-1 to TRBJ2-1; TRBD1 or TRBD2 may be the D gene (5 bases each). Trimming stripped 1 base from V and 6 bases from J, with 8 bases between. CDR3 length: 13 residues. In germline, CDR1 is SGHRS, CDR2 YFSETQ. The CDR3 DNA is TGCGCCAGCAGCTTGCGGGGCCCCAATGAGCAGTTCTTC. The encoded protein is CASSLRGPNEQFF.

The chain links TRBV7-3 to TRBJ2-1; D is perhaps TRBD1 (5 bases). V was pared by 5 bases and J by 3 bases, with 14 bases between. This CDR3 has 15 residues. CDR1 SGHTA and CDR2 FQGTGA come from the germline V gene. CDR3 amino acids: CASSITGTLYNEQFF. Written as DNA, the CDR3 is TGTGCCAGCAGCATTACAGGCACCCTCTACAATGAGCAGTTCTTC.

The chain uses TRBV4-3 and TRBJ1-1; unclear D gene. The CDR3 sequence is 15 residues long. V gave up 0 bases and J gave up 0 bases, with 8 bases separating them. From germline, CDR1 is LGHNA and CDR2 YSLEER. The CDR3 spells CASSQEVAVNTEAFF. DNA of the CDR3: TGCGCCAGCAGCCAAGAAGTGGCAGTGAACACTGAAGCTTTCTTT.

The chain links TRBV11-3 to TRBJ2-7, with 10 bases identical to TRBD1. Germline CDR1 is SGHNT and CDR2 is YENEEA. CDR3 size: 15 residues. J lost 5 bases, V lost 5 bases, and 9 bases had no gene match. Here the CDR3 reads CASSAPGTGDHEQYF. CDR3 sequence (DNA): TGTGCCAGCAGCGCACCCGGGACAGGGGACCACGAGCAGTACTTC.

The chain uses TRBV11-3 and TRBJ2-1; 8 nucleotides match TRBD1. The CDR3 has 14 amino acids. The junction had 8 bases not matched to a gene; V was cut back by 11 bases and J by 2 bases. Germline CDR1 reads SGHNT; CDR2 reads YENEEA. In DNA, the CDR3 is TGTGCCGGCAACCCAGGGGGCGCCTACAATGAGCAGTTCTTC. Translation: CAGNPGGAYNEQFF.

The CDR3 loop is CASSQHSDLSTDTQYF. CDR3 nucleotide sequence: TGCGCCAGCAGCCAACACAGCGACTTAAGCACAGATACGCAGTATTTT. V gene TRBV4-3 combines with J gene TRBJ2-3; D remains unclear. The CDR3 is made up of 16 amino acids. Germline CDR1 and CDR2: LGHNA and YSLEER. The ends were cut back, 2 bases at V and 0 bases at J, with 12 bases in the middle.

The chain is built from TRBV4-2 and TRBJ2-5; 10 bases line up with TRBD2. Germline V CDR1 and CDR2: LGHNA, YNFKEQ. Losses at the gene ends were 0 bases for V and 3 bases for J; bases not matched to a gene: 7. The CDR3 runs to 17 residues. The CDR3 is CASSQEPAGGPKETQYF. CDR3 nucleotide sequence: TGTGCCAGCAGCCAAGAGCCAGCGGGAGGGCCAAAAGAGACCCAGTACTTC.